Each of the 12 T cell receptor beta chains below was sequenced from the same sample in a study of T cells in Graves' hyperthyroidism and ophthalmopathy. The TCR beta CDR3 regions underwent amplification using RNA transcripts as the source. The HTBI primer set served for first-round RT-PCR of the TCR CDR3. One entry per CDR3 protein results from TCRdb running MiXCR on the multiplex PCR reads. The repertoire holds 450,000 to 700,000 distinct CDR3 sequences, with around 42% as singletons. Input material: peripheral blood or thyroid tissue (not recorded which). The receptors derive from an adult woman with Graves' disease, either hyperthyroidism or ophthalmopathy (not recorded which).

This clonotype has at least ten counts. The chain couples TRBV24-1 to TRBJ2-5; a weak D match, TRBD1 (5 bases). CDR1 and CDR2 (germline): KGHDR, SFDVKD. Trimming stripped 5 bases from V and 5 bases from J, with 11 bases between. There are 13 residues in the CDR3. CDR3 DNA: TGTGCCACCAGTGCGCAGGGCGTCGAGACCCAGTACTTC. It yields the protein CATSAQGVETQYF.

This clonotype was counted ten times or more. The V call is TRBV2, the J call TRBJ2-7; 9 bases are a match to TRBD2. Trimming cost V 4 bases and J 6 bases; bases outside gene matches: 10. The CDR3 is 15 residues long. Germline CDR1 and CDR2: SNHLY and FYNNEI. Here the CDR3 reads CASSVSSGRPREQYF. In nucleotides, the CDR3 is TGTGCCAGCAGTGTCTCCAGCGGGAGGCCCCGCGAGCAGTACTTC.

This clonotype has only one observation. Mismatch with germline at one junction end may stem from a read error. The chain has TRBV10-3 and TRBJ1-1, with 7 bases that match TRBD1. This CDR3 comprises 14 residues. Germline V CDR1 and CDR2: ENHRY, SYGVKD. CDR3 coding DNA: TGTGCCTCAGGACAGGCAGACACGAACACCGAAGCTTTCTTT. Protein sequence: CASGQADTNTEAFF.

V usage is TRBV9 and J usage is TRBJ1-6; 7 nucleotides agree with TRBD1. The J segment lost 10 bases and the V segment lost 3 bases, leaving 7 bases of the junction unmatched. This CDR3 has 14 residues. Germline V gene sequence: CDR1 SGDLS, CDR2 YYNGEE. CDR3 residues: CASSATGSGSPLHF. CDR3 sequence (DNA): TGTGCCAGCAGCGCGACAGGGTCAGGATCACCCCTCCACTTT. Looking up the rest from reference TRBV9 and TRBJ1-6 gives the full variable domain: DSGVTQTPKHLITATGQRVTLRCSPRSGDLSVYWYQQSLDQGLQFLIQYYNGEERAKGNILERFSAQQFPDLHSELNLSSLELGDSALYFCASSATGSGSPLHFGNGTRLTVT.

The chain couples TRBV5-4 to TRBJ2-5, with TRBD2 matching over 8 bases. V lost 3 bases and J lost 3; bases outside the gene matches: 16. Germline loops: CDR1 SGHNT, CDR2 YYREEE (reference sequence). The CDR3 extends over 18 amino acids. CDR3 sequence reads: CASSSDPTSERREETQYF. CDR3 coding DNA: TGTGCCAGCAGCTCCGACCCGACTAGCGAGAGAAGGGAAGAGACCCAGTACTTC.

This clonotype was counted many times. The V call is TRBV2, the J call TRBJ2-7, with D possibly being TRBD1 (5 bases). Trimming pared 3 bases from V and 0 bases from J, leaving 12 bases between. The CDR3 contains 15 residues. Per the germline V gene, CDR1 is SNHLY and CDR2 is FYNNEI. The CDR3 loop is CASSDRQILSYEQYF. The CDR3 DNA is TGTGCCAGCAGTGACCGACAGATCCTCTCCTACGAGCAGTACTTC.

CDR3 DNA: TGTGCCAGCAGTGGAGGGGCAGAAGAGACCCAGCATTTT. This translates into CASSGGAEETQHF. The chain joins TRBV6-1 to TRBJ1-5, with D possibly matching TRBD1 (5 bases). This CDR3 is 13 amino acids long. CDR1 is MNHNS and CDR2 is SASEGT in the germline V gene. V lost 4 bases to trimming and J lost 11 bases, with 15 bases between them.

Concerning this clonotype itself: One junction end does not reproduce the germline sequence, and a read error may be involved. The V call is TRBV10-2, the J call TRBJ1-2; D call uncertain. Germline CDR1 WSHSY, CDR2 SAAADI. The CDR3 has 14 residues. The CDR3 reads CASSQDRKNYGYTF. CDR3 coding DNA: TGTGCCAGCAGCCAAGATCGCAAGAACTATGGCTACACCTTC.

This clonotype showed up many times. The chain uses TRBV7-2 and TRBJ1-5; D is unclear. V was clipped by 2 bases and J by 4 bases, with 6 bases between them. CDR1 is SGHTA and CDR2 is FQGNSA in the germline V gene. CDR3 length: 13 amino acids. The DNA for the CDR3 is TGTGCCAGCAGCTTATGGGAGAATCAGCCCCAGCATTTT. Encoded protein: CASSLWENQPQHF.

The chain links TRBV2 to TRBJ1-4, with D possibly TRBD1 on 5 matching bases. The CDR3 totals 12 residues. Per the germline V gene, CDR1 is SNHLY and CDR2 is FYNNEI. V shed 4 bases and J shed 8 bases, with 8 bases lying between them. The CDR3 is CASSGQTEKLFF. CDR3 bases: TGTGCCAGCAGTGGACAGACCGAAAAACTGTTTTTT.

This clonotype was found many times. J is TRBJ2-2 and V is TRBV7-2; 10 nucleotides align to TRBD1. With V trimmed by 4 bases and J by 7 bases, 12 bases remained unmatched. The CDR3 runs 17 residues. CDR1 is SGHTA and CDR2 is FQGNSA in the germline V gene. CDR3 bases: TGTGCCAGCAGCTCAGGCCTCCGGGACAGGGGTATCGGGGAGCTGTTTTTT. This sequence encodes CASSSGLRDRGIGELFF.

This chain links TRBV9 with TRBJ1-2; TRBD1 might be the D (6 bases). The CDR3 is 16 residues long. Trimming took off 2 bases at V and 8 bases at J, with 22 bases between the two ends. Germline V gene data show CDR1 as SGDLS and CDR2 as YYNGEE. The CDR3 coding sequence is TGTGCCAGCAGCGTCGAAGGTTCGGGGGCGCTTCTAGGCTACACCTTC. Translating gives CASSVEGSGALLGYTF.